One sample yielded the 19 T cell receptor beta chains listed below, sequenced in a study of PD-L1 blockade in urothelial cancer. This table comes from immunoSEQ multiplex PCR, and its TCRdb copy is limited to in-frame clones, with some not included. Found here are fewer than 85,000 clones, roughly 84% of them singletons; the top ten hold about 8.6%. Regarding time point: pretreatment peripheral blood. Sequences were derived from PBMCs, sampled around atezolizumab (anti-PD-L1) treatment. These receptors originate from a woman aged 70 to 79 with urothelial cancer.

The V and J genes are TRBV4-3 and TRBJ1-1; the D gene is possibly TRBD1 (6 bases). Germline V lookup: CDR1 LGHNA, CDR2 YSLEER. The CDR3 is 13 residues long. V was pared by 0 bases and J by 8 bases, with 10 bases between. The CDR3, as DNA: TGCGCCAGCAGCCAAGATGGGGGCAGAGAAGCTTTCTTT. It translates to CASSQDGGREAFF.

The chain recombines TRBV6-6 with TRBJ2-2, with 10 bases that match TRBD1. Germline assignment: CDR1 MNHNY and CDR2 SVGAGI (reference sequence). Trimming at V came to 4 bases and at J to 5 bases, leaving 1 base not matched to a gene. This CDR3 has 14 residues. CDR3 DNA sequence: TGTGCCAGCAGTTGGGACAGGGGTACCGGGGAGCTGTTTTTT. Translating gives CASSWDRGTGELFF.

The chain has TRBV11-2 and TRBJ1-1; the D gene is possibly TRBD1 (5 bases). The germline gives CDR1 SGHAT, CDR2 FQNNGV. With 1 base removed from V and 6 bases from J, the gap between germline ends came to 15 bases. CDR3 length: 15 amino acids. The CDR3 DNA reads as TGTGCCAGCAGCTTAGTTTTTTCAGGGACTCCTGAAGCTTTCTTT. This codes for CASSLVFSGTPEAFF.

The chain couples TRBV4-3 to TRBJ1-4; D might be TRBD1 (5 bases). Trimming took 3 bases from V and 7 from J, leaving 9 bases between them. CDR3 length equals 13 residues. Looked up from germline, CDR1 is LGHNA and CDR2 is YSLEER. The DNA of the CDR3 is TGCGCCAGCAGCCAGTGGGGGGGTGAAAAACTGTTTTTT. Residues: CASSQWGGEKLFF.

The chain is built from TRBV11-1 and TRBJ2-5; 11 bases map to TRBD1. The ends lost 4 bases at V and 2 bases at J; junction bases unmatched: 6. The germline V gene has CDR1 SGHAT and CDR2 FQDESV (reference sequence). The CDR3 totals 16 residues. CDR3 protein: CASSYGQGALQETQYF. The CDR3 DNA is TGTGCCAGCAGCTACGGACAGGGGGCGCTTCAAGAGACCCAGTACTTC.

The V call is TRBV15, the J call TRBJ2-7, with D possibly TRBD2 on 6 matching bases. Trimming took off 3 bases at V and 0 bases at J, with 15 bases between the two ends. Germline CDR1 and CDR2: LNHNV and YYDKDF (reference sequence). CDR3 size: 16 residues. Here the CDR3 reads CATSSAGSSGSYEQYF. For the CDR3, the DNA is TGTGCCACCAGCAGCGCAGGGAGTAGCGGCTCCTACGAGCAGTACTTC. The full variable domain, completed using reference TRBV15 and TRBJ2-7, is DAMVIQNPRYQVTQFGKPVTLSCSQTLNHNVMYWYQQKSSQAPKLLFHYYDKDFNNEADTPDNFQSRRPNTSFCFLDIRSPGLGDTAMYLCATSSAGSSGSYEQYFGPGTRLTVT.

This clone was seen more than once but under ten times. The chain uses TRBV28 and TRBJ2-3, with D perhaps matching TRBD2 (6 bases). The germline V gene has CDR1 MDHEN and CDR2 SYDVKM. Trimming removed 3 bases at V and 1 base at J, with 11 bases between. The CDR3 sequence is 15 residues long. CDR3 sequence: CASSLLGEGTDTQYF. The CDR3 coding sequence is TGTGCCAGCAGTTTGTTAGGGGAGGGCACAGATACGCAGTATTTT.

The chain employs TRBV18 and TRBJ2-5; tentative D call: TRBD2 (6 bases). From germline, CDR1 is KGHSH and CDR2 LQKENI. The CDR3 length is 15 residues. Between the trimmed V and J ends, which lost 1 base and 5 bases, there was a span of 14 bases. The CDR3 sequence is CASSPLQVGRETQYF. CDR3 sequence (DNA): TGTGCCAGCTCACCACTACAAGTAGGGAGGGAGACCCAGTACTTC.

CDR3 loop: CASSSVRGAWEKLFF. DNA of the CDR3: TGTGCCAGCAGCTCGGTTCGCGGGGCATGGGAAAAACTGTTTTTT. This sequence joins TRBV11-2 and TRBJ1-4; possibly TRBD1 for D (5 bases). The CDR3 is 15 residues long. V was cut by 4 bases and J by 8 bases, with 17 bases left in between. The germline gives CDR1 SGHAT, CDR2 FQNNGV.

V is TRBV19 and J is TRBJ2-7; maybe TRBD2 (5 bases). The CDR3 loop spans 15 amino acids. V lost 6 bases and J lost 0, with 15 bases in between. Germline CDR1 and CDR2: LNHDA and SQIVND (reference sequence). The CDR3 DNA sequence: TGTGCCAGTAGCTACACGACGGGGTTCTCCTACGAGCAGTACTTC. Its translation: CASSYTTGFSYEQYF.

Only a few counts were recorded for this clone. The genes are TRBV7-2 and TRBJ1-1; 7 nucleotides align to TRBD1. V gave up 5 bases and J gave up 1 base; unmatched junction bases: 7. The CDR3 extends over 15 amino acids. The germline CDR1 and CDR2 sequences are SGHTA and FQGNSA. The DNA for the CDR3 is TGTGCCAGCAGCGCCTATTCAGGGGGGAACACTGAAGCTTTCTTT. Translating gives CASSAYSGGNTEAFF.

The chain uses TRBV9 and TRBJ1-2, with a possible D match to TRBD1 (6 bases). V was clipped by 0 bases and J by 8 bases, with 14 bases between them. This CDR3 contains 14 residues. Germline-derived CDR1 and CDR2 are SGDLS and YYNGEE. The CDR3 nucleotides are TGTGCCAGCAGCGTAGAGCCGACAGGCCTCGGCTACACCTTC. Translated, it gives CASSVEPTGLGYTF.

This clone was counted a few times. The V call is TRBV6-5, the J call TRBJ2-3, with D maybe TRBD1 (6 bases). The CDR3 is 15 amino acids. Per germline, CDR1 MNHEY and CDR2 SVGAGI. Trimming took 8 bases from V and 4 from J, leaving 19 bases between them. The chain's CDR3 is CASRLQGAAADTQYF. Here the CDR3 DNA reads TGTGCCAGCCGACTACAGGGAGCAGCGGCAGATACGCAGTATTTT.

The chain is built from TRBV28 and TRBJ2-5, with 8 bases identical to TRBD2. After removal of 5 bases from V and 2 bases from J, the junction contained 13 bases not matched to a gene. The CDR3 length is 17 residues. Germline CDR1 is MDHEN and CDR2 is SYDVKM. The CDR3 protein is CASSTRGGSRPQETQYF. DNA for the CDR3: TGTGCCAGCAGTACCCGGGGGGGCAGCCGCCCGCAAGAGACCCAGTACTTC.

This chain uses TRBV11-2 with TRBJ2-1; D is undetermined. Germline assignment: CDR1 SGHAT and CDR2 FQNNGV. The CDR3 is 12 amino acids. V was pared by 3 bases and J by 9 bases, with 9 bases between. The CDR3 is CASSFSSREQFF. CDR3 sequence (DNA): TGTGCCAGCAGCTTTAGCTCCCGTGAGCAGTTCTTC.

This chain joins TRBV5-6 and TRBJ2-2, with 8 bases identical to TRBD1. This CDR3 region has 17 residues. V trimming: 2 bases; J trimming: 3 bases; junction bases outside the gene matches: 9. The V gene's germline CDR1 is SGHDT and CDR2 YYEEEE. CDR3 sequence (DNA): TGTGCCAGCAGCTTTGGACAGGGTGATTGGGACACCGGGGAGCTGTTTTTT. Residues: CASSFGQGDWDTGELFF.

This sequence joins TRBV5-1 and TRBJ2-1, with TRBD2 matching over 12 bases. Germline assignment: CDR1 SGHRS and CDR2 YFSETQ. This CDR3 spans 17 amino acids. V was clipped by 0 bases and J by 3 bases; unmatched bases: 4. CDR3 in amino acids: CASSLGLAGGVYNEQFF. DNA of the CDR3: TGCGCCAGCAGCTTGGGGCTAGCGGGAGGGGTCTACAATGAGCAGTTCTTC.

This sequence joins TRBV18 and TRBJ2-7, with 9 bases fitting TRBD1. Germline CDR1 KGHSH, CDR2 LQKENI. With V trimmed by 6 bases and J by 2 bases, 11 bases remained unmatched. The CDR3 has 16 amino acids. Here the CDR3 reads CASSLGQGITTYEQYF. CDR3 coding DNA: TGTGCCAGCTCTCTCGGACAGGGGATTACTACCTACGAGCAGTACTTC. The variable domain in full, with the rest retrieved from reference TRBV18 and TRBJ2-7, is NAGVMQNPRHLVRRRGQEARLRCSPMKGHSHVYWYRQLPEEGLKFMVYLQKENIIDESGMPKERFSAEFPKEGPSILRIQQVVRGDSAAYFCASSLGQGITTYEQYFGPGTRLTVT.

The gene calls are TRBV7-9 and TRBJ1-5; maybe TRBD1 (5 bases). The CDR3 runs to 15 residues. CDR1 and CDR2 (germline): SEHNR, FQNEAQ (reference sequence). Trimming removed 1 base at V and 4 bases at J, with 11 bases between. Here the CDR3 DNA reads TGTGCCAGCAGCTTAGGTGGAGGGGTTAATCAGCCCCAGCATTTT. This codes for CASSLGGGVNQPQHF.